The clone carrying this T cell receptor (beta chain) was observed a handful of times. Every one of the donors gave at least one pre-ART PBMC sample and at least two post-ART PBMC samples. The data stem from a study of long-term antiretroviral therapy in people with HIV. Run at survey level, the immunoSEQ assay was version v3.0. This table comes from immunoSEQ multiplex PCR, and its TCRdb copy is limited to in-frame clones, with some not included. The data hold about 48,000 clones, with roughly four fifths observed a single time. J lost 2 bases, V lost 5 bases, and 6 bases had no gene match. The CDR3 is 15 residues long. Per the germline V gene, CDR1 is MRHNA and CDR2 is SNTAGT.

This TCR was recovered from a woman under 30 with HIV. V and J are TRBV6-4 and TRBJ2-1; 7 bases line up with TRBD2. Specimen: unsorted PBMCs, collected 0.8 years after starting antiretroviral therapy. The DNA for the CDR3 is TGTGCCAGCAGTCGTGAGCGGGAACCCTACAATGAGCAGTTCTTC. This codes for CASSREREPYNEQFF.